This T cell receptor beta chain originates from a study of shared clonotypes between healthy human individuals. CDR1 SGHTA and CDR2 FQGNSA come from the germline V gene. This CDR3 has 14 amino acids. V lost 7 bases and J 4 bases, leaving 14 bases between the germline ends. Per the original data handling: There were no quality scores in the junction-only immunoSEQ sequences, so filtering differed. Only in-frame clones appear in the TCRdb table, and some are missing; sequencing was by immunoSEQ multiplex PCR. The V and J calls and clone size were taken over from that table, and D and trimming were inferred from the DNA. Seen here are about 510,000 clones, around 79% observed once, and the top ten hold around an eighth.

V gene TRBV7-2 combines with J gene TRBJ2-1, with a weak D call TRBD2 (6 bases). This receptor was taken from a woman between 40 and 50 years old in good health. Some clones in this sample may be carry-over from other donors' samples. The specimen was PBMCs. This chain's CDR3 is CASTSGVLYNEQFF. In DNA, the CDR3 is TGTGCCAGCACGTCGGGAGTTTTGTACAATGAGCAGTTCTTC. Combining the CDR3 with reference TRBV7-2 and TRBJ2-1 gives the whole variable domain GAGVSQSPSNKVTEKGKDVELRCDPISGHTALYWYRQSLGQGLEFLIYFQGNSAPDKSGLPSDRFSAERTGGSVSTLTIQRTQQEDSAVYLCASTSGVLYNEQFFGPGTRLTVL.